The TCR beta chain under discussion was sequenced for a study of beta chain features in type 1 diabetes. Looking at the study overall: Age and gender were similar between patients and healthy donors, as were cell yields.

Expressed TCRB transcripts were sequenced after all isolated RNA was converted to cDNA. This table comes from immunoSEQ multiplex PCR, and its TCRdb copy is limited to in-frame clones, with some not included. The sample lists about 930,000 clones, 15% to 20% seen once, with 0.023% in the top ten. This CDR3 contains 13 residues. The V end was cut by 2 bases, the J end by 7 bases, with 11 bases between. In germline, CDR1 is LGHNA, CDR2 YSLEER. The study, taken as a whole, reports: In comparison with healthy donors, patients had naive, central memory and Treg TCRB repertoires that appeared more similar.

This clone has just a few counts. Its specificity is not known. Source material: naive CD4+ T cells from blood. The receptor's source is a woman aged 18-35 years in good health. V and J are TRBV4-3 and TRBJ1-2; D may be TRBD1 (6 bases). The CDR3: CASSQTGKGGYTF. The CDR3 region has the DNA TGCGCCAGCAGCCAAACAGGGAAGGGTGGCTACACCTTC.